In this sample, the clone carrying this T cell receptor (beta chain) is large. Its target is unknown. Whole-study results and caveats: The TCR gene usage of tumor memory CD4+ T cells clustered together with blood and lymph node memory CD4+ cells and with lymph node naive CD4+ cells. Tumor Treg TCRs overlapped most with tumor naive CD4+ cells.

TCRdb reprocessed the multiplex PCR reads via MiXCR and lists one record per CDR3 protein. The sample records about 430 distinct CDR3 sequences, less than 9% being singletons. Sequencing was carried out using tumor-infiltrating naive CD4+ T cells sorted from the breast tumor. Subset denoted: naive CD4+ T cells, CD4+CD45RA+CD25-. This receptor was obtained from a female donor with breast cancer.

The CDR3 DNA follows: TGTGCTAGTGGTCGGGGACAGGGCTATGGCTACACCTTC. This translates into CASGRGQGYGYTF. The chain has TRBV12-5 and TRBJ1-2; TRBD1 matches 9 bases. This CDR3 contains 13 residues. With 5 bases clipped from V and 4 bases from J, the junction kept 2 bases outside the gene matches. Germline lookup yields CDR1 LGHNT and CDR2 FRNRAP.